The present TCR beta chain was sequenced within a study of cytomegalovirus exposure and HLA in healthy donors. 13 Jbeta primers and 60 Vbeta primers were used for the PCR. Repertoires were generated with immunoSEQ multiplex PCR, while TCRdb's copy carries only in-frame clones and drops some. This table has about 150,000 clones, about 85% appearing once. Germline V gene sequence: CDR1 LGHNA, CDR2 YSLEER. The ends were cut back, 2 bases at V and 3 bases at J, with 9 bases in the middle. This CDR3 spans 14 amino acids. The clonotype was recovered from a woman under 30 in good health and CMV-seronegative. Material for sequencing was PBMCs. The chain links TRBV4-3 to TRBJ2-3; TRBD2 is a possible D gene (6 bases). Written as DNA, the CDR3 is TGCGCCAGCAGCCAATTTGGGGGGACAGATACGCAGTATTTT. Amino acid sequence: CASSQFGGTDTQYF.